This record concerns one TCR beta chain sequence. This entry belongs to a study of blood T cell repertoires in COVID-19. Study-level information: Acute and convalescent COVID-19 samples came from the United States, Italy and Spain. The cDNA or gDNA used as material had been derived from T cells, B-cell-depleted T cells, or PBMCs.

Germline-derived CDR1 and CDR2 are MDHEN and SYDVKM. Trimming cost V 6 bases and J 1 base; bases outside gene matches: 6. The CDR3 runs to 17 residues. Per the authors' pipeline: It was from reference gene primer amplification that nucleated cell counts were estimated. TCRdb's table, derived via immunoSEQ multiplex PCR, lists solely in-frame clones and lacks some. That table gives V, J and clone size, and the DNA gave D and trimming. The table lists 48,000 or so clones, 90% of them singletons. The J gene is TRBJ2-5, the V gene TRBV28; 15 bases map to TRBD2. Specimen: peripheral blood. The source is a human donor in a cohort sampled during active COVID-19. The CDR3 loop is CASRTGTSGRFQETQYF. The CDR3 DNA is TGTGCCAGCAGAACCGGGACTAGCGGGAGGTTCCAAGAGACCCAGTACTTC.